The following is a T cell receptor beta chain sequence with its context. The sample comes from a study of technical replicates of blood from several donors. This CDR3 is built from 12 residues. Per germline, CDR1 SGHVS and CDR2 FNYEAQ. V was pared by 5 bases and J by 0 bases, with 3 bases between. Assay: immunoSEQ multiplex PCR; the TCRdb copy retains only in-frame clones and omits some. The data show 65,000 to 95,000 clones, about 97% seen once. The material sequenced was T cells isolated from PBMCs. The chain uses TRBV7-6 and TRBJ2-3; D unresolved. The sequence was obtained from a human donor in good health. The CDR3 region is CASSPSTDTQYF. The DNA for the CDR3 is TGTGCCAGCAGCCCAAGCACAGATACGCAGTATTTT.